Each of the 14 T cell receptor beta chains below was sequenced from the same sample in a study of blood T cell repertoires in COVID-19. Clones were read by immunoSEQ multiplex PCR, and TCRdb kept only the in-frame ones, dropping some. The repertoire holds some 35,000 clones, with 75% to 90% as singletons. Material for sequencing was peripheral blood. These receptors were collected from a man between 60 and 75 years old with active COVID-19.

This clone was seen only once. CDR3 protein: CASSHLAGVAGELFF. CDR3 sequence (DNA): TGCGCCAGCAGCCACCTAGCGGGAGTGGCCGGGGAGCTGTTTTTT. The chain links TRBV5-1 to TRBJ2-2, with 10 nucleotides matching TRBD2. Germline assignment: CDR1 SGHRS and CDR2 YFSETQ. The junction had 6 bases not matched to a gene; V was cut back by 4 bases and J by 6 bases. The CDR3 loop spans 15 amino acids.

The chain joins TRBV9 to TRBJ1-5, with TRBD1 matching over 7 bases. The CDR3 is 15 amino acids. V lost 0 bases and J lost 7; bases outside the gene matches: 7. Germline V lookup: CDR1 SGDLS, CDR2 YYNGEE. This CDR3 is CASSVGQGLGQPQHF. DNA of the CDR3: TGTGCCAGCAGCGTAGGACAGGGCCTAGGGCAGCCCCAGCATTTT.

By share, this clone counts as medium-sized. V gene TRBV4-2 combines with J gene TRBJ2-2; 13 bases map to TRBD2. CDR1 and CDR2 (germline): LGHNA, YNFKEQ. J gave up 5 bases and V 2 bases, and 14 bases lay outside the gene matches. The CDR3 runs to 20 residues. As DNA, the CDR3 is TGTGCCAGCAGCCAAAATCGGGGGACTAGCGGGAAGGGGTGGACCGGGGAGCTGTTTTTT. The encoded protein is CASSQNRGTSGKGWTGELFF.

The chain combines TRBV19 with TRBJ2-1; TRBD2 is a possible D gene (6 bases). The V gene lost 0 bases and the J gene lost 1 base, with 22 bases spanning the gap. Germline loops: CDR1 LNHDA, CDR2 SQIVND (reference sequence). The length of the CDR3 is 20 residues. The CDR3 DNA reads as TGTGCCAGTAGTATAGATCTTGGACCCTCGCCGGAGGGGTCCTACAATGAGCAGTTCTTC. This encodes CASSIDLGPSPEGSYNEQFF.

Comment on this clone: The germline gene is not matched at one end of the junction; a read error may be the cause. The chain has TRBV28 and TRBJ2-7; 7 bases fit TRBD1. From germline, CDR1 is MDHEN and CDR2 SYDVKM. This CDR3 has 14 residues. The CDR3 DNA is TGTGCCAGCACTTTACAGGGGACCTCCTACGAGCAGTACTTC. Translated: CASTLQGTSYEQYF.

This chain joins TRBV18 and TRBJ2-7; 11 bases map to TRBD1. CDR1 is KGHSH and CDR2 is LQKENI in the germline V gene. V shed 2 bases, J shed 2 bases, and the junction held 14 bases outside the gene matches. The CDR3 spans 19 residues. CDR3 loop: CASSPSHRDRGGPAYEQYF. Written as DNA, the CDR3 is TGTGCCAGCTCACCATCACACCGGGACAGGGGGGGACCGGCCTACGAGCAGTACTTC.

The CDR3 loop reads CASSPFWTEYTGELFF. Here the CDR3 DNA reads TGTGCCAGCAGCCCTTTCTGGACTGAGTACACCGGGGAGCTGTTTTTT. The rearrangement uses TRBV6-2 or TRBV6-3 and TRBJ2-2; tentative D call: TRBD2 (5 bases). Germline CDR1 MNHEY, CDR2 SVGEGT. The CDR3 runs 16 residues. The ends were cut back, 6 bases at V and 3 bases at J, with 17 bases in the middle.

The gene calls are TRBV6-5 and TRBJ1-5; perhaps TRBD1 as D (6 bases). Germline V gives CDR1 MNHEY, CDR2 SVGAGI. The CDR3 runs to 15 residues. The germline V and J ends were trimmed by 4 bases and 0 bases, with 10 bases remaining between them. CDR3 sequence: CASSSQGISNQPQHF. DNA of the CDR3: TGTGCCAGCAGTTCACAGGGTATTAGCAATCAGCCCCAGCATTTT.

The CDR3 here is CASSQPGGLAVYNEQFF. The DNA for the CDR3 is TGTGCCAGCAGCCAACCAGGGGGACTAGCGGTCTACAATGAGCAGTTCTTC. The chain has TRBV3-1 (or the pseudogene TRBV3-2) and TRBJ2-1; 11 bases are a match to TRBD2. This CDR3 region has 17 residues. Germline V gene data show CDR1 as LGHDT and CDR2 as YNNKEL (reference sequence). J was trimmed by 3 bases and V by 2 bases; bases with no gene match: 6.

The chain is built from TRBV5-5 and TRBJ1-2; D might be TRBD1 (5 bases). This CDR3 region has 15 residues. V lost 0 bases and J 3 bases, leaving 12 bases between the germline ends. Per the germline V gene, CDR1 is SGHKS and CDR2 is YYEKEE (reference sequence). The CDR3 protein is CASSLVGGVDYGYTF. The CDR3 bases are TGTGCCAGCAGCTTGGTCGGGGGGGTGGACTATGGCTACACCTTC.

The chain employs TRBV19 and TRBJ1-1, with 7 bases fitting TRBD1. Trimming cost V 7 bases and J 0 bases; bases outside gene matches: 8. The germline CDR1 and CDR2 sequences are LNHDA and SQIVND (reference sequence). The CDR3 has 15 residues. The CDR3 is CASKRQGVVNTEAFF. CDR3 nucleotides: TGTGCCAGTAAAAGGCAGGGGGTTGTGAACACTGAAGCTTTCTTT.

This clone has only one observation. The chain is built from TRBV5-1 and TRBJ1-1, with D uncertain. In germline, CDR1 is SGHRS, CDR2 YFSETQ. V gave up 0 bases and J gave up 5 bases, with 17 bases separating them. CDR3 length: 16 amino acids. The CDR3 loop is CASSLDPLPTGTEAFF. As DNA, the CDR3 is TGCGCCAGCAGCTTGGACCCCCTACCAACGGGGACTGAAGCTTTCTTT. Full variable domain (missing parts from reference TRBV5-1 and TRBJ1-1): KAGVTQTPRYLIKTRGQQVTLSCSPISGHRSVSWYQQTPGQGLQFLFEYFSETQRNKGNFPGRFSGRQFSNSRSEMNVSTLELGDSALYLCASSLDPLPTGTEAFFGQGTRLTVV.

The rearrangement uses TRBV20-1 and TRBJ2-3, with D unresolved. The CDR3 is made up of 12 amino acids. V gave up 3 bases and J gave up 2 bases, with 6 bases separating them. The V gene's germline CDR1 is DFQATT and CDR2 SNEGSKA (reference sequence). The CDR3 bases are TGCAGTGCTAGTATACACACAGATACGCAGTATTTT. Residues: CSASIHTDTQYF.

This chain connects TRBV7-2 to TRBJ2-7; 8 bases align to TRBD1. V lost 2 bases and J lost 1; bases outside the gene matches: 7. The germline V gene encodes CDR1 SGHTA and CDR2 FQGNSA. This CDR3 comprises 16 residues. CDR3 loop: CASSLRQGPPSYEQYF. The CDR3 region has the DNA TGTGCCAGCAGCTTACGACAGGGGCCCCCGTCCTACGAGCAGTACTTC.